This TCR beta chain was sequenced during a study of T cell responses to AZD1222 COVID-19 vaccine. The method was immunoSEQ multiplex PCR; TCRdb's version includes in-frame clones alone and lacks a portion of them. The sample includes tens of thousands of clones, about 90% of them seen just once. The V and J ends lost 2 bases and 2 bases, in that order; junction bases with no gene match: 17. Germline lookup yields CDR1 SGHTA and CDR2 FQGTGA. This CDR3 contains 20 residues. The starting material was peripheral blood, obtained on day 0 of MenACWY control vaccination. The receptor was isolated from an adult in good health. This chain uses TRBV7-3 with TRBJ1-2; 10 bases line up with TRBD1. CDR3 bases: TGTGCCAGCAGCTTATGGAGGGGGGACAGGGGACCCTTACAAAACTATGGCTACACCTTC. It codes for CASSLWRGDRGPLQNYGYTF.